Presented here are 30 T cell receptor beta chains from one specimen sequenced in a study of cytomegalovirus exposure and HLA in healthy donors. Using immunoSEQ multiplex PCR, the repertoire was profiled, and TCRdb retains in-frame clones only, with some absent. Of fewer than 150,000 clones listed, more than 85% are singletons. Sample: PBMCs. The receptor set was obtained from a man aged 18 to 30 in good health and CMV-seropositive.

Worth noting for this clone: This specimen includes other DNA sequences encoding the same CDR3. This chain connects TRBV9 to TRBJ2-2; D ambiguous. CDR1 is SGDLS, CDR2 YYNGEE, per germline. This CDR3 has 13 residues. V lost 0 bases and J lost 4, with 4 bases in between. This chain's CDR3 is CASSVVSTGELFF. The CDR3 coding sequence is TGTGCCAGCAGCGTAGTATCCACCGGGGAGCTGTTTTTT.

The V gene is TRBV2, the J gene TRBJ2-1; 7 bases line up with TRBD2. The CDR3 contains 13 residues. The germline CDR1 and CDR2 sequences are SNHLY and FYNNEI. The V segment lost 4 bases and the J segment 16 bases; nucleotides outside the gene matches: 13. This CDR3 reads CASSVEGRAGLFF. The CDR3 bases are TGTGCCAGCAGTGTGGAGGGGAGGGCCGGGTTATTCTTC.

The rearrangement uses TRBV25-1 and TRBJ2-1, with D tentatively TRBD2 (6 bases). CDR3 size: 14 residues. Germline V gene sequence: CDR1 MGHDK, CDR2 SYGVNS. V was trimmed by 1 base and J by 7 bases, leaving 11 bases between them. The CDR3: CASSESGVTNEQFF. The CDR3 DNA reads TGTGCCAGCAGTGAATCGGGGGTTACAAATGAGCAGTTCTTC. Full variable domain (remainder filled in from reference TRBV25-1 and TRBJ2-1): EADIYQTPRYLVIGTGKKITLECSQTMGHDKMYWYQQDPGMELHLIHYSYGVNSTEKGDLSSESTVSRIRTEHFPLTLESARPSHTSQYLCASSESGVTNEQFFGPGTRLTVL.

This sequence joins TRBV7-6 and TRBJ2-1; 7 nucleotides match TRBD2. The CDR3 is 17 residues long. Germline V lookup: CDR1 SGHVS, CDR2 FNYEAQ. V dropped 1 base and J dropped 0; count of bases not matched to a gene: 6. The CDR3: CASSLGLAAASYNEQFF. CDR3 coding DNA: TGTGCCAGCAGCTTAGGGCTAGCGGCAGCCTCCTACAATGAGCAGTTCTTC.

The rearrangement links TRBV6-5 to TRBJ1-1, with D possibly matching TRBD1 (5 bases). The CDR3 has 16 residues. Per the germline V gene, CDR1 is MNHEY and CDR2 is SVGAGI. V was shortened by 3 bases and J by 4 bases, with 18 bases between the two germline ends. CDR3 in amino acids: CASSYSPHGRVTEAFF. CDR3 sequence (DNA): TGTGCCAGCAGTTATTCTCCCCATGGCAGGGTCACTGAAGCTTTCTTT.

V gene TRBV5-1 combines with J gene TRBJ2-2; D is uncertain. Per the germline V gene, CDR1 is SGHRS and CDR2 is YFSETQ. Between the trimmed V and J ends, which lost 0 bases and 5 bases, there was a span of 11 bases. The CDR3 contains 15 residues. The CDR3 coding sequence is TGCGCCAGCAGCTTGGTTGCCTCTAGTACCGGGGAGCTGTTTTTT. Its protein product is CASSLVASSTGELFF.

In its sample, this clone was seen a few times. The rearrangement joins TRBV6-5 to TRBJ2-5, with 9 bases that match TRBD1. The trim removed 7 bases at V and 4 bases at J, leaving 7 bases unmatched. CDR1 and CDR2 from the germline V gene are MNHEY and SVGAGI. CDR3 size: 14 residues. DNA of the CDR3: TGTGCCAGCAACCTGGGACAGGGAGTAGAGACCCAGTACTTC. It translates to CASNLGQGVETQYF.

V usage is TRBV18 and J usage is TRBJ2-7; 7 bases align to TRBD1. CDR3 length: 15 residues. V lost 4 bases to trimming and J lost 2 bases; unmatched junction nucleotides: 8. Germline values: CDR1 KGHSH, CDR2 LQKENI. CDR3 DNA: TGTGCCAGCTCACTAGACTACAGGGGTACCTACGAGCAGTACTTC. Amino acid sequence: CASSLDYRGTYEQYF.

The rearrangement uses TRBV7-9 and TRBJ2-1; 10 bases match TRBD2. The CDR3 runs to 15 residues. V shed 5 bases and J 3 bases; nucleotides not matched to a gene: 4. Germline V lookup: CDR1 SEHNR, CDR2 FQNEAQ (reference sequence). The CDR3: CASSQLAGVYNEQFF. As DNA, the CDR3 is TGTGCCAGCAGCCAGCTAGCGGGAGTCTACAATGAGCAGTTCTTC.

This clone has only one observation. The chain has TRBV5-5 and TRBJ2-1, with 11 bases matching TRBD2. Germline loops: CDR1 SGHKS, CDR2 YYEKEE (reference sequence). This CDR3 has 16 amino acids. Trimming at V came to 4 bases and at J to 2 bases, leaving 5 bases not matched to a gene. The CDR3 nucleotides read TGTGCCAGCAGCGGGACTAGCGGAATAGCCTACAATGAGCAGTTCTTC. Translated: CASSGTSGIAYNEQFF.

The CDR3 region is CSASNGQPQHF. DNA for the CDR3: TGCAGTGCTAGTAACGGTCAGCCCCAGCATTTT. The chain links TRBV20-1 to TRBJ1-5; no reliable D call. The ends were cut back, 3 bases at V and 6 bases at J, with 6 bases in the middle. Germline V gene sequence: CDR1 DFQATT, CDR2 SNEGSKA (reference sequence). This CDR3 has 11 residues.

The genes are TRBV9 and TRBJ1-4, with 9 bases lining up with TRBD1. CDR3 length: 16 residues. CDR1 is SGDLS, CDR2 YYNGEE, per germline. V shed 2 bases and J 3 bases; nucleotides not matched to a gene: 5. This CDR3 reads CASSVGTGSPNEKLFF. As DNA, the CDR3 is TGTGCCAGCAGCGTTGGGACAGGGAGTCCTAATGAAAAACTGTTTTTT.

This clone was picked up one time. The chain links TRBV6-5 to TRBJ1-3, with D possibly matching TRBD1 (6 bases). The CDR3 is made up of 14 amino acids. The ends were cut back, 0 bases at V and 12 bases at J, with 15 bases in the middle. Germline CDR1 and CDR2: MNHEY and SVGAGI. CDR3: CASSYSRQDLIIYF. The CDR3 coding sequence is TGTGCCAGCAGTTACTCTAGACAGGATCTGATCATATATTTT.

This clone was counted a few times. The rearrangement joins TRBV7-9 to TRBJ1-2; D is unresolved. CDR1 is SEHNR, CDR2 FQNEAQ, per germline (reference sequence). The CDR3 is 13 residues long. V lost 1 base and J lost 4, with 7 bases in between. CDR3 in amino acids: CASSLELAYGYTF. DNA for the CDR3: TGTGCCAGCAGCTTAGAGTTGGCCTATGGCTACACCTTC. The complete variable domain, with remaining parts taken from reference TRBV7-9 and TRBJ1-2, reads DTGVSQNPRHKITKRGQNVTFRCDPISEHNRLYWYRQTLGQGPEFLTYFQNEAQLEKSRLLSDRFSAERPKGSFSTLEIQRTEQGDSAMYLCASSLELAYGYTFGSGTRLTVV.

The chain combines TRBV11-2 with TRBJ2-7; D uncertain. There are 13 residues in the CDR3. The germline gives CDR1 SGHAT, CDR2 FQNNGV. With 1 base removed from V and 2 bases from J, the gap between germline ends came to 6 bases. CDR3: CASSLGGTYEQYF. The DNA of the CDR3 is TGTGCCAGCAGCTTAGGAGGAACCTACGAGCAGTACTTC.

This clone was seen once. The chain joins TRBV2 to TRBJ2-5, with 10 bases lining up with TRBD1. CDR1 is SNHLY, CDR2 FYNNEI, per germline. This CDR3 contains 18 residues. Trimming removed 2 bases from V and 4 bases from J; junction bases left unmatched: 13. The CDR3 spells CASSEWDRGYDLGETQYF. The CDR3 DNA reads TGTGCCAGCAGTGAATGGGACAGGGGCTACGATCTCGGAGAGACCCAGTACTTC.

The CDR3: CAKDGQGDTEAFF. Here the CDR3 DNA reads TGTGCCAAGGACGGGCAGGGGGACACTGAAGCTTTCTTT. This chain connects TRBV30 to TRBJ1-1; 7 positions agree with TRBD1. The CDR3 runs 13 residues. In germline, CDR1 is GTSNPN, CDR2 SVGIG (reference sequence). The junction had 9 bases not matched to a gene; V was cut back by 8 bases and J by 3 bases. Full variable domain (rest looked up from reference TRBV30 and TRBJ1-1): SQTIHQWPATLVQPVGSPLSLECTVEGTSNPNLYWYRQAAGRGLQLLFYSVGIGQISSEVPQNLSASRPQDRQFILSSKKLLLSDSGFYLCAKDGQGDTEAFFGQGTRLTVV.

The J gene is TRBJ2-1, the V gene TRBV4-2, with D tentatively TRBD2 (6 bases). V was pared by 6 bases and J by 0 bases, with 12 bases between. CDR1 and CDR2 from the germline V gene are LGHNA and YNFKEQ. This CDR3 is built from 15 residues. In nucleotides, the CDR3 is TGTGCCAGCAGTACCAACGGGGGCTCCTACAATGAGCAGTTCTTC. This sequence encodes CASSTNGGSYNEQFF.

The chain uses TRBV27 and TRBJ2-1; 9 bases fit TRBD2. After removal of 10 bases from V and 3 bases from J, the junction contained 7 bases not matched to a gene. The germline V gene has CDR1 MNHEY and CDR2 SMNVEV (reference sequence). This CDR3 region has 14 residues. CDR3 protein: CATGLAGIYNEQFF. DNA for the CDR3: TGTGCCACCGGCCTAGCGGGGATCTACAATGAGCAGTTCTTC.

The gene calls are TRBV7-9 and TRBJ2-3; 9 bases match TRBD2. V lost 2 bases, J lost 1 base, and 7 bases stayed unmatched. Looked up from germline, CDR1 is SEHNR and CDR2 is FQNEAQ (reference sequence). CDR3 size: 17 residues. CDR3 protein: CASSLLAGTAGTDTQYF. The CDR3 DNA follows: TGTGCCAGCAGCTTACTAGCGGGGACAGCAGGCACAGATACGCAGTATTTT.

This chain connects TRBV5-1 to TRBJ2-3; 9 positions agree with TRBD2. Germline values: CDR1 SGHRS, CDR2 YFSETQ. V lost 0 bases, J lost 6 bases, and 2 bases stayed unmatched. The CDR3 loop spans 14 amino acids. CDR3 sequence reads: CASSLAAGGDTQYF. The CDR3 region has the DNA TGCGCCAGCAGCTTGGCTGCGGGAGGGGATACGCAGTATTTT.

The chain combines TRBV19 with TRBJ2-1; D perhaps matches TRBD1 (6 bases). The CDR3 extends over 17 amino acids. Germline values: CDR1 LNHDA, CDR2 SQIVND (reference sequence). Between the trimmed V and J ends, which lost 1 base and 0 bases, there was a span of 13 bases. The CDR3 sequence is CASSIAGTPFSYNEQFF. DNA of the CDR3: TGTGCCAGTAGTATAGCCGGGACACCTTTCTCCTACAATGAGCAGTTCTTC.

The chain's CDR3 is CASSRDRLRENIQYF. CDR3 in DNA: TGCGCCAGCAGTAGGGACAGATTAAGGGAAAACATTCAGTACTTC. The rearrangement links TRBV10-1 to TRBJ2-4; 7 bases line up with TRBD1. Germline assignment: CDR1 WNHNN and CDR2 SYGVQD (reference sequence). This CDR3 has 15 residues. The V gene end was trimmed by 5 bases and the J gene end by 5 bases; junction bases not matched to a gene: 9.

V is TRBV9 and J is TRBJ2-7; 8 bases agree with TRBD2. V was clipped by 0 bases and J by 7 bases; unmatched bases: 6. Looked up from germline, CDR1 is SGDLS and CDR2 is YYNGEE. This CDR3 has 14 amino acids. The CDR3 DNA reads as TGTGCCAGCAGCGTAGCGGGAGGGGAGTGGGAGCAGTACTTC. Amino acid sequence: CASSVAGGEWEQYF.

This clone is a singleton in its sample. CDR3 protein: CASSPHDREHQPQHF. The CDR3 DNA reads TGTGCCAGTAGTCCTCATGACAGGGAGCATCAGCCCCAGCATTTT. V usage is TRBV19 and J usage is TRBJ1-5; 7 nucleotides agree with TRBD1. The CDR3 is made up of 15 amino acids. V shed 5 bases, J shed 5 bases, and the junction held 9 bases outside the gene matches. In germline, CDR1 is LNHDA, CDR2 SQIVND (reference sequence).

The J gene is TRBJ2-2, the V gene TRBV9; TRBD1 matches 8 bases. The CDR3 is 16 amino acids. V gave up 2 bases and J gave up 7 bases; unmatched junction bases: 10. Germline V gene lookup returns CDR1 SGDLS and CDR2 YYNGEE. The CDR3: CASSVQDRVVVGELFF. DNA of the CDR3: TGTGCCAGCAGCGTTCAGGACAGGGTAGTGGTCGGGGAGCTGTTTTTT.

The CDR3 spells CASSYSSQGSTGELFF. CDR3 coding DNA: TGTGCCAGCAGTTACTCGAGTCAGGGTAGCACCGGGGAGCTGTTTTTT. The V call is TRBV6-6, the J call TRBJ2-2, with a possible D match to TRBD1 (5 bases). Between the trimmed V and J ends, which lost 0 bases and 4 bases, there was a span of 12 bases. CDR1 is MNHNY and CDR2 is SVGAGI in the germline V gene (reference sequence). CDR3 size: 16 residues.

This clone occurred a few times. This chain joins TRBV2 and TRBJ2-1; D ambiguous. The CDR3 is 14 amino acids. Trimming shortened V by 0 bases and J by 3 bases, and 6 bases separated the two germline ends. Germline-derived CDR1 and CDR2 are SNHLY and FYNNEI. The CDR3 loop reads CASSEASVYNEQFF. CDR3 bases: TGTGCCAGCAGTGAAGCTTCAGTCTACAATGAGCAGTTCTTC. Supplemented by reference TRBV2 and TRBJ2-1, the full variable domain reads EPEVTQTPSHQVTQMGQEVILRCVPISNHLYFYWYRQILGQKVEFLVSFYNNEISEKSEIFDDQFSVERPDGSNFTLKIRSTKLEDSAMYFCASSEASVYNEQFFGPGTRLTVL.

This clone was seen a single time. This chain links TRBV2 with TRBJ1-2; D unresolved. V dropped 3 bases and J dropped 4 bases, with 6 bases sitting between them. The germline gives CDR1 SNHLY, CDR2 FYNNEI. There are 12 residues in the CDR3. The CDR3 loop reads CASSEFLYGYTF. The CDR3 nucleotides are TGTGCCAGCAGTGAGTTCCTCTATGGCTACACCTTC.

A few counts support this clone. The chain links TRBV7-9 to TRBJ2-1; tentatively, D is TRBD1 (6 bases). Germline lookup yields CDR1 SEHNR and CDR2 FQNEAQ (reference sequence). The CDR3 has 12 residues. The germline V and J ends were trimmed by 0 bases and 12 bases, with 9 bases remaining between them. The CDR3 spells CASSLAFRGQFF. CDR3 bases: TGTGCCAGCAGCTTAGCTTTCAGGGGGCAGTTCTTC.